The clone carrying this T cell receptor beta chain has a single count. Deletions cut 4 bases from V and 3 bases from J, with 13 bases between. Germline CDR1 is SGHTA and CDR2 is FQGNSA. This CDR3 is 15 amino acids long. This entry comes from a study of T cells after somatic rescue of genetic block. Clones were read by immunoSEQ multiplex PCR, and TCRdb kept only the in-frame ones, dropping some. Of under 150,000 clones listed, 80% to 95% are singletons. Sequenced input: peripheral blood mononuclear cells (PBMCs). The chain joins TRBV7-2 to TRBJ1-3; maybe TRBD1 (5 bases). This TCR was sampled from a young woman. The CDR3 nucleotides are TGTGCCAGCAGCTGGAGTGGGGGTAATGGAAACACCATATATTTT. Translation gives CASSWSGGNGNTIYF.